Listed below are T cell receptor beta chains from one sample, sequenced in a study of T cell responses to AZD1222 COVID-19 vaccine. Here immunoSEQ multiplex PCR was the method, and the copy in TCRdb shows in-frame clones only, minus some. The data contain roughly 120,000 clones, 80% to 90% of them singletons. Sequenced material: peripheral blood, taken on day 0 of AZD1222 vaccination. Receptors originate from an adult in good health. The CDR3 runs from the conserved cysteine through the conserved F or W. A D gene is named only where the DNA matches it firmly. Clone size is given for some rows only: seen once, a few or many times, or a class if the clone is expanded.

abundance | j_gene | v_gene | d_gene | CDR3aa | CDR3nt
NA | TRBJ1-2 | TRBV2 | TRBD1 | CARQGSEHGYTF | TGTGCCAGACAGGGGAGTGAGCATGGCTACACCTTC
NA | TRBJ1-5 | TRBV27 | TRBD1 | CASSQTGLSNQPQHF | TGTGCCAGCAGCCAGACAGGGTTGAGCAATCAGCCCCAGCATTTT
once | TRBJ2-7 | TRBV5-5 | TRBD1 | CASSLGAGGTYEQYF | TGTGCCAGCAGCTTGGGGGCAGGGGGCACCTACGAGCAGTACTTC
NA | TRBJ2-5 | TRBV5-1 | NA | CASSLVASVETQYF | TGCGCCAGCAGCTTGGTAGCTAGCGTGGAGACCCAGTACTTC
NA | TRBJ2-3 | TRBV7-9 | TRBD2 | CASSPGLAGVGTDTQYF | TGTGCCAGCAGCCCGGGACTAGCGGGAGTAGGCACAGATACGCAGTATTTT
NA | TRBJ2-1 | TRBV28 | TRBD2 | CASSFGTSGRANEQFF | TGTGCCAGCAGTTTCGGGACTAGCGGGAGGGCCAATGAGCAGTTCTTC
NA | TRBJ1-6 | TRBV18 | NA | CASSPLGSAGNSPLHF | TGTGCCAGCTCACCACTGGGTTCCGCGGGAAATTCACCCCTCCACTTT
NA | TRBJ1-2 | TRBV11-2 | NA | CASSLVQGGGGYTF | TGTGCCAGCAGCTTAGTGCAGGGAGGTGGAGGCTACACCTTC
once | TRBJ1-2 | TRBV11-2 | NA | CASSLDRGNYGYTF | TGTGCCAGCAGCTTAGACAGGGGTAACTATGGCTACACCTTC
NA | TRBJ1-3 | TRBV6-5 | NA | CASRSSPGAGNTIYF | TGTGCCAGCAGGAGCTCGCCCGGGGCTGGAAACACCATATATTTT
NA | TRBJ2-1 | TRBV12-3/TRBV12-4 | NA | CASSLVWSEQFF | TGTGCCAGCAGCCTCGTATGGAGTGAGCAGTTCTTC
NA | TRBJ2-3 | TRBV14 | NA | CASSQTPGVSTDTQYF | TGTGCCAGCAGCCAGACCCCAGGGGTTAGCACAGATACGCAGTATTTT
NA | TRBJ1-5 | TRBV30 | TRBD1 | CAWSAQTGEGQPQHF | TGTGCCTGGAGTGCCCAGACAGGGGAGGGTCAGCCCCAGCATTTT
NA | TRBJ1-4 | TRBV10-1 | NA | CASSEGGTNEKLFF | TGCGCCAGCAGTGAAGGGGGAACTAATGAAAAACTGTTTTTT
NA | TRBJ2-7 | TRBV18 | NA | CASSPFGVGRLSDYEQYF | TGTGCCAGCTCACCATTTGGCGTGGGACGTCTTTCTGACTACGAGCAGTACTTC
NA | TRBJ1-5 | TRBV24-1 | NA | CATSPGGSFQPQHF | TGTGCCACCAGTCCGGGGGGCTCTTTTCAGCCCCAGCATTTT
NA | TRBJ2-7 | TRBV19 | NA | CASSIDGAAGVEQYF | TGTGCCAGTAGTATAGATGGAGCGGCCGGGGTAGAGCAGTACTTC
NA | TRBJ2-1 | TRBV5-1 | NA | CASSLGSVEGEQFF | TGCGCCAGCAGCTTGGGGTCGGTTGAAGGTGAGCAGTTCTTC
NA | TRBJ2-3 | TRBV6-5 | TRBD1 | CASSRGLGTDTQYF | TGTGCCAGCAGCAGGGGGCTTGGAACAGATACGCAGTATTTT
NA | TRBJ2-3 | TRBV9 | NA | CASSYLVAGLADTQYF | TGTGCCAGCAGCTATTTAGTGGCAGGGTTGGCAGATACGCAGTATTTT
once | TRBJ2-1 | TRBV5-5 | TRBD1 | CASSSGQGSYNEQFF | TGTGCCAGCAGCTCAGGACAGGGGAGCTACAATGAGCAGTTCTTC
NA | TRBJ2-1 | TRBV7-9 | TRBD2 | CASSHSGGTSSYNEQFF | TGTGCCAGCAGCCATAGCGGGGGGACCAGCTCCTACAATGAGCAGTTCTTC
NA | TRBJ1-4 | TRBV19 | NA | CASSTRGREGEKLFF | TGTGCCAGTAGTACCCGAGGTAGGGAAGGTGAAAAACTGTTTTTT
NA | TRBJ1-5 | TRBV18 | TRBD1 | CASSPDRGNSNQPQHF | TGTGCCAGCTCTCCGGACAGGGGTAATAGCAATCAGCCCCAGCATTTT
NA | TRBJ2-7 | TRBV11-2 | TRBD1 | CASSGDRAHEQYF | TGTGCCAGCAGCGGGGACAGGGCCCACGAGCAGTACTTC
NA | TRBJ1-5 | TRBV30 | NA | CAWRAGRGGNQPQHF | TGTGCCTGGAGAGCTGGGAGAGGCGGCAATCAGCCCCAGCATTTT
NA | TRBJ2-7 | TRBV27 | NA | CASSYYTGGNYEQYF | TGTGCCAGCAGTTACTATACCGGGGGAAACTACGAGCAGTACTTC
NA | TRBJ2-6 | TRBV27 | NA | CASSAGSGANVLTF | TGTGCCAGCAGTGCCGGCTCTGGGGCCAACGTCCTGACTTTC
NA | TRBJ2-2 | TRBV18 | TRBD1 | CASSPLQGTTGELFF | TGTGCCAGCTCACCACTACAGGGGACCACCGGGGAGCTGTTTTTT
NA | TRBJ2-3 | TRBV7-2 | NA | CASRTVGPSTDTQYF | TGTGCCAGCAGGACGGTGGGACCAAGCACAGATACGCAGTATTTT
NA | TRBJ1-6 | TRBV15 | NA | CATSRGPGYNSPLHF | TGTGCCACCAGCAGAGGGCCAGGCTATAATTCACCCCTCCACTTT
NA | TRBJ2-1 | TRBV7-3 | NA | CASSPPAGIPINEQFF | TGTGCCAGCAGCCCCCCGGCGGGGATCCCCATCAATGAGCAGTTCTTC
NA | TRBJ1-4 | TRBV19 | NA | CATSRSATNEKLFF | TGTGCCACATCCCGGTCGGCAACTAATGAAAAACTGTTTTTT
NA | TRBJ2-7 | TRBV5-1 | NA | CASSLDGGSGDEQYF | TGCGCCAGCAGCTTGGATGGGGGCTCAGGCGACGAGCAGTACTTC
once | TRBJ2-7 | TRBV6-5 | NA | CASSVRGQGTYEQYF | TGTGCCAGCAGCGTCCGGGGTCAGGGGACCTACGAGCAGTACTTC
NA | TRBJ1-2 | TRBV19 | NA | CASSISVRRVHGYTF | TGTGCCAGTAGTATCAGCGTTCGCAGGGTCCATGGCTACACCTTC
NA | TRBJ1-2 | TRBV6-5 | NA | CASSYSILRQSYGYTF | TGTGCCAGCAGTTACTCGATCTTGCGACAGTCTTATGGCTACACCTTC
NA | TRBJ2-1 | TRBV6-5 | TRBD2 | CASLIAGGNEQFF | TGTGCCAGCTTGATAGCGGGAGGTAATGAGCAGTTCTTC
NA | TRBJ2-1 | TRBV7-6 | TRBD2 | CASSSVAGLYNEQFF | TGTGCCAGCAGCTCTGTAGCGGGGCTTTACAATGAGCAGTTCTTC
NA | TRBJ2-5 | TRBV3-1/TRBV3-2 | NA | CASSQDRGYSWETQYF | TGTGCCAGCAGCCAAGATAGGGGCTATAGCTGGGAGACCCAGTACTTC
NA | TRBJ2-2 | TRBV25-1 | TRBD1 | CASTPAGTGDTGELFF | TGTGCCAGCACTCCTGCCGGGACAGGGGACACCGGGGAGCTGTTTTTT